This TCR beta chain was sequenced for a study of spatial heterogeneity in lung cancer. Study results and limitations: Expanded TCR counts, ubiquitous and regional, correlated respectively with ubiquitous and regional nonsynonymous mutation counts. Expanded intratumoral alpha and beta TCR counts tracked tumor mutation counts.

Regarding time point: sample taken at primary tumor resection. A total of around 76 untreated early-stage non-small cell lung cancer patients served as donors. Whole RNA obtained from tumor, nontumor lung or frozen PBMC underwent sequencing without sorting. V was clipped by 5 bases and J by 10 bases; unmatched bases: 10. Germline-derived CDR1 and CDR2 are DFQATT and SNEGSKA (reference sequence). This CDR3 spans 14 amino acids. A single record per CDR3 protein comes from TCRdb applying MiXCR to the 5' RACE reads. The sample carries around 1,200 distinct CDR3 sequences, roughly 17% recorded once. Sample share makes this clonotype large. The antigen remains unidentified. This beta chain turned up in a library designed for alpha chains; as an off-target read, its abundance says little.

The rearrangement links TRBV20-1 to TRBJ2-1, with 11 bases aligning to TRBD2. This sample comprised lung tumor tissue, obtained at surgery. The sequence was obtained from a female donor with early-stage non-small cell lung cancer. CDR3 loop: CSAPGTSGGWEQFF. CDR3 DNA: TGCAGTGCTCCCGGGACTAGCGGAGGCTGGGAGCAGTTCTTC.